These T cell receptor beta chains were read from a single sample in a study of CD8+ T cells in alopecia areata. The table came from immunoSEQ multiplex PCR; TCRdb's copy has only in-frame clones and leaves some out. The sample carries about 200,000 clones, 35% to 40% recorded once. Source: CD4+ T cells sorted from blood, taken between weeks 30 and 35, from a patient treated with tofacitinib. Source of these receptors: a human donor with alopecia areata. The CDR3 runs from the conserved cysteine through the conserved F or W. The order of the fields is CDR3 DNA, CDR3 protein, D gene, V gene, J gene, clone size. D genes are given only for firm matches. Rows give clone size only sometimes, using once, few, many, or a class for an expanded clone.

DNA: TGCAGCGCCAGGACAGGGGGTGGCACTGAAGCTTTCTTT
CDR3: CSARTGGGTEAFF
D: TRBD1
V: TRBV29-1
J: TRBJ1-1
size: NA

DNA: TGTGCCAGCAGTCCACAGGGTTCTGGGGCCAACGTCCTGACTTTC
CDR3: CASSPQGSGANVLTF
D: NA
V: TRBV2
J: TRBJ2-6
size: NA

DNA: TGCGCCAGCAGTCATACTAGCGGGGGTTCCTCTGGGGCCAACGTCCTGACTTTC
CDR3: CASSHTSGGSSGANVLTF
D: TRBD2
V: TRBV5-1
J: TRBJ2-6
size: NA

DNA: TGTGCCTTGAGTGCCCAAAATCTAAGGACGGGGAAAGCTTTCTTT
CDR3: CALSAQNLRTGKAFF
D: NA
V: TRBV30
J: TRBJ1-1
size: NA

DNA: TGCAGCGTTGGTCCAGGAATGAACACTGAAGCTTTCTTT
CDR3: CSVGPGMNTEAFF
D: NA
V: TRBV29-1
J: TRBJ1-1
size: NA

DNA: TGCGCCAGCAGCAACCGTCGGGCGGCAACCTACGAGCAGTACTTC
CDR3: CASSNRRAATYEQYF
D: NA
V: TRBV5-1
J: TRBJ2-7
size: few

DNA: TGTGCCAGCAGCTTCGGGACTTCCTTTTCCGGGCAGTACTTC
CDR3: CASSFGTSFSGQYF
D: NA
V: TRBV7-8
J: TRBJ2-7
size: few

DNA: TGTGCCAGCAGCGTACGAGCGGTGTTCTCAGATACGCAGTATTTT
CDR3: CASSVRAVFSDTQYF
D: NA
V: TRBV9
J: TRBJ2-3
size: NA

DNA: TGTGCCAGCAGCTCGAAAGGATTCGAGGGAAAACTGTTTTTT
CDR3: CASSSKGFEGKLFF
D: NA
V: TRBV5-8
J: TRBJ1-4
size: NA

DNA: TGTGCCAGCAGCTCTAGACCGGGACAGGACTACGAGCAGTACTTC
CDR3: CASSSRPGQDYEQYF
D: TRBD1
V: TRBV7-3
J: TRBJ2-7
size: NA

DNA: TGCGCCAGCAGCCCGTTCGGGACAGGGGGTAACTCACCCCTCCACTTT
CDR3: CASSPFGTGGNSPLHF
D: TRBD1
V: TRBV5-1
J: TRBJ1-6
size: once

DNA: TGTGCCAGCAGCCTAGGGGTATACACAGATACGCAGTATTTT
CDR3: CASSLGVYTDTQYF
D: NA
V: TRBV7-2
J: TRBJ2-3
size: NA

DNA: TGCGCCAGCAACCATACAGATACGCAGTATTTT
CDR3: CASNHTDTQYF
D: NA
V: TRBV23-1
J: TRBJ2-3
size: many

DNA: TGCGCCAGCAGCTTCGGGGGGCCGAACTATGGCTACACCTTC
CDR3: CASSFGGPNYGYTF
D: NA
V: TRBV5-1
J: TRBJ1-2
size: once

DNA: TGTGCCTGGAGCAGGGGTAAAGAGACCCAGTACTTC
CDR3: CAWSRGKETQYF
D: NA
V: TRBV30
J: TRBJ2-5
size: NA

DNA: TGTGCCAGCAGTGATAGTGGGGCTGGCGGAAAACTGTTTTTT
CDR3: CASSDSGAGGKLFF
D: NA
V: TRBV25-1
J: TRBJ1-4
size: few

DNA: TGTGCCAGCAGCCCCAAGGACAGACAAGAGACCCAGTACTTC
CDR3: CASSPKDRQETQYF
D: NA
V: TRBV7-6
J: TRBJ2-5
size: NA

DNA: TGTGCCAGCAGTAAACAAACGGGTGGAACTGAAGCTTTCTTT
CDR3: CASSKQTGGTEAFF
D: NA
V: TRBV27
J: TRBJ1-1
size: few

DNA: TGTGCCAGCAGTCGAGACAGAAACTATGGCTACACCTTC
CDR3: CASSRDRNYGYTF
D: NA
V: TRBV9
J: TRBJ1-2
size: once

DNA: TGTGCCAGCAGCGTCACTACCACGGTGCATGAGCAGTTCTTC
CDR3: CASSVTTTVHEQFF
D: NA
V: TRBV9
J: TRBJ2-1
size: NA

DNA: TGTGCCAGCAGTAAGGACAGGGGGTACACCGGGGAGCTGTTTTTT
CDR3: CASSKDRGYTGELFF
D: TRBD1
V: TRBV25-1
J: TRBJ2-2
size: NA

DNA: TGTGCCAGCAGCTTAGGCAGGGACTACAATGAGCAGTTCTTC
CDR3: CASSLGRDYNEQFF
D: NA
V: TRBV7-9
J: TRBJ2-1
size: NA

DNA: TGCAGCGTTGGGGAAGGGGATGACAACTATGGCTACACCTTC
CDR3: CSVGEGDDNYGYTF
D: NA
V: TRBV29-1
J: TRBJ1-2
size: NA

DNA: TGTGCCAGCAGTTTGACAGGGCTTGGTGAAAAACTGTTTTTT
CDR3: CASSLTGLGEKLFF
D: TRBD1
V: TRBV6-5
J: TRBJ1-4
size: NA

DNA: TGTGCCAGCAGTCTAATTTGGACTGAAGCTTTCTTT
CDR3: CASSLIWTEAFF
D: NA
V: TRBV6-5
J: TRBJ1-1
size: NA

DNA: TGTGCCAGCTCACCAGGGCAGGAAGAGACCCAGTACTTC
CDR3: CASSPGQEETQYF
D: NA
V: TRBV18
J: TRBJ2-5
size: once

DNA: TGTGCCAGCAGCGTAACGATGGACAGGGGATTAGCTTTCTTT
CDR3: CASSVTMDRGLAFF
D: TRBD1
V: TRBV9
J: TRBJ1-1
size: NA

DNA: TGTGCCAGCACCACCGGGGGGGTAGCGGGAGTGAACAATGAGCAGTTCTTC
CDR3: CASTTGGVAGVNNEQFF
D: TRBD2
V: TRBV2
J: TRBJ2-1
size: NA

DNA: TGCAGCGTTGAGCGGGGGTACACTGAAGCTTTCTTT
CDR3: CSVERGYTEAFF
D: NA
V: TRBV29-1
J: TRBJ1-1
size: few

DNA: TGCAGCGTTGTGTGGGGTACCAATCAGCCCCAGCATTTT
CDR3: CSVVWGTNQPQHF
D: NA
V: TRBV29-1
J: TRBJ1-5
size: few

DNA: TGCGCCAGCAGCCAAGATTTAGCGGGAGGGCCAACTTACGAGCAGTACTTC
CDR3: CASSQDLAGGPTYEQYF
D: TRBD2
V: TRBV4-1
J: TRBJ2-7
size: NA

DNA: TGTGCCAGTAGTATGAAGATCACCGGGGAGCTGTTTTTT
CDR3: CASSMKITGELFF
D: NA
V: TRBV19
J: TRBJ2-2
size: few

DNA: TGTGCCAGCAGCCGTGTCCCAACGATGGATGAAAAACTGTTTTTT
CDR3: CASSRVPTMDEKLFF
D: NA
V: TRBV7-9
J: TRBJ1-4
size: NA

DNA: TGTGCCTGGAAACAGGGGTACACCGGGGAGCTGTTTTTT
CDR3: CAWKQGYTGELFF
D: TRBD1
V: TRBV30
J: TRBJ2-2
size: NA

DNA: TGTGCCAGTAGTATATCGGATTCTGGGGCCAACGTCCTGACTTTC
CDR3: CASSISDSGANVLTF
D: NA
V: TRBV19
J: TRBJ2-6
size: few

DNA: TGTGCCAGCAGCTCAGCGCGCATGAACACTGAAGCTTTCTTT
CDR3: CASSSARMNTEAFF
D: NA
V: TRBV11-2
J: TRBJ1-1
size: NA

DNA: TGTGCCAGCATCAGCGGGGAGGCGTACAATGAGCAGTTCTTC
CDR3: CASISGEAYNEQFF
D: TRBD2
V: TRBV7-8
J: TRBJ2-1
size: few

DNA: TGTGCCAGCAGCGTTGACAGGGAACCGGGAAACACCATATATTTT
CDR3: CASSVDREPGNTIYF
D: TRBD1
V: TRBV6-5
J: TRBJ1-3
size: few

DNA: TGTGCCAGCAGTTACACCGGGGAGCTGTTTTTT
CDR3: CASSYTGELFF
D: NA
V: TRBV2
J: TRBJ2-2
size: few

DNA: TGTGCCTGGAAGGGGCCTACAGATACGCAGTATTTT
CDR3: CAWKGPTDTQYF
D: NA
V: TRBV30
J: TRBJ2-3
size: NA

DNA: TGTGCCAGCAGCCAGGGGGTGGGCACTGAAGCTTTCTTT
CDR3: CASSQGVGTEAFF
D: TRBD1
V: TRBV11-2
J: TRBJ1-1
size: few

DNA: TGCAGCGTTGAGGGCGACAGGGGGCCAGAGACCCAGTACTTC
CDR3: CSVEGDRGPETQYF
D: TRBD1
V: TRBV29-1
J: TRBJ2-5
size: few

DNA: TGTGCCAGCAGCGCTTCAGCGGTCACCAAAAACATTCAGTACTTC
CDR3: CASSASAVTKNIQYF
D: NA
V: TRBV2
J: TRBJ2-4
size: NA

DNA: TGCAGCGTCGGGACCGCAAATCAGCCCCAGCATTTT
CDR3: CSVGTANQPQHF
D: NA
V: TRBV29-1
J: TRBJ1-5
size: NA

DNA: TGCGCCAGCAGCATTCCCGGGACTAGCAGCAGGGGAACGCAGTATTTT
CDR3: CASSIPGTSSRGTQYF
D: TRBD2
V: TRBV4-1
J: TRBJ2-3
size: NA

DNA: TGTGCCAGCAGCCAGGGGGCTCTGACCGGGGAGCTGTTTTTT
CDR3: CASSQGALTGELFF
D: TRBD1
V: TRBV11-1
J: TRBJ2-2
size: NA

DNA: TGTGCCAGCAGCCTACGCGGTGGCTATGGCTACACCTTC
CDR3: CASSLRGGYGYTF
D: NA
V: TRBV7-9
J: TRBJ1-2
size: few

DNA: TGTGCCAGCAGAATAGAAGGCTACACCTTC
CDR3: CASRIEGYTF
D: NA
V: TRBV2
J: TRBJ1-2
size: NA

DNA: TGTGCCAGCAGGACTAAGGACGGACATGAAAAACTGTTTTTT
CDR3: CASRTKDGHEKLFF
D: NA
V: TRBV4-2
J: TRBJ1-4
size: NA

DNA: TGCGCCAGCAGTGCCTCGGGACTAGCGGGAGCGAGCTCCTACAATGAGCAGTTCTTC
CDR3: CASSASGLAGASSYNEQFF
D: TRBD2
V: TRBV10-1
J: TRBJ2-1
size: NA

DNA: TGTGCCAGCAGTTCTGGACAGGGTAACACTGAAGCTTTCTTT
CDR3: CASSSGQGNTEAFF
D: TRBD1
V: TRBV6-6
J: TRBJ1-1
size: few

DNA: TGTGCCAGCGGGGGAGAGGGGGGCGAGCAGTACTTC
CDR3: CASGGEGGEQYF
D: NA
V: TRBV2
J: TRBJ2-7
size: NA

DNA: TGCAGCGTTGAAGTTTGGAACACCATATATTTT
CDR3: CSVEVWNTIYF
D: NA
V: TRBV29-1
J: TRBJ1-3
size: NA

DNA: TGTGCCAGCAGTCTGGGGGGATTTGACACTGAAGCTTTCTTT
CDR3: CASSLGGFDTEAFF
D: NA
V: TRBV9
J: TRBJ1-1
size: few

DNA: TGTGCCAGCAGTTTATCGTTGACCTACGAGCAGTACTTC
CDR3: CASSLSLTYEQYF
D: NA
V: TRBV27
J: TRBJ2-7
size: NA

DNA: TGTGCCAGCAGCGAAAGCCGGGACAGAACATCCTACAATGAGCAGTTCTTC
CDR3: CASSESRDRTSYNEQFF
D: TRBD1
V: TRBV9
J: TRBJ2-1
size: few

DNA: TGTGCCAGCAGTCCGCACCAGCGTCGGGCCTACGAGCAGTACTTC
CDR3: CASSPHQRRAYEQYF
D: NA
V: TRBV6-1
J: TRBJ2-7
size: NA

DNA: TGCAGCGCCCTGCCCGGTAGCGGGGGGGCCGCCGGGGAGCTGTTTTTT
CDR3: CSALPGSGGAAGELFF
D: TRBD2
V: TRBV29-1
J: TRBJ2-2
size: NA